These 15 T cell receptor beta chains originate from one sample sequenced in a study of blood T cell repertoires in COVID-19. Assay: immunoSEQ multiplex PCR; the TCRdb copy retains only in-frame clones and omits some. The sample shows about 260,000 clones, 80% to 90% of them seen only once. The sample comprised peripheral blood. The receptors were sampled from a woman aged 40 to 50 who had recovered from COVID-19.

This chain uses TRBV7-2 with TRBJ1-5; TRBD1 agrees at 7 bases. Germline CDR1 SGHTA, CDR2 FQGNSA. The CDR3 loop spans 16 amino acids. V was pared by 1 base and J by 6 bases, with 9 bases of the junction left unmatched. For the CDR3, the DNA is TGTGCCAGCAGCTTAGGGGTTGGAGGGGGCGTTCAGCCCCAGCATTTT. Translated: CASSLGVGGGVQPQHF. Filled out from reference TRBV7-2 and TRBJ1-5, the complete variable domain reads GAGVSQSPSNKVTEKGKDVELRCDPISGHTALYWYRQSLGQGLEFLIYFQGNSAPDKSGLPSDRFSAERTGGSVSTLTIQRTQQEDSAVYLCASSLGVGGGVQPQHFGDGTRLSIL.

The V gene is TRBV5-5, the J gene TRBJ1-5, with TRBD1 matching over 8 bases. CDR3 size: 15 residues. V lost 4 bases and J lost 0; bases outside the gene matches: 3. Germline V gene sequence: CDR1 SGHKS, CDR2 YYEKEE (reference sequence). CDR3 residues: CASSATGVSNQPQHF. CDR3 sequence (DNA): TGTGCCAGCAGCGCGACAGGGGTTAGCAATCAGCCCCAGCATTTT.

The table lists this clone with a count of one. This chain joins TRBV5-4 and TRBJ2-1, with 9 bases matching TRBD2. V dropped 3 bases and J dropped 8; count of bases not matched to a gene: 6. The CDR3 has 14 amino acids. Looked up from germline, CDR1 is SGHNT and CDR2 is YYREEE (reference sequence). CDR3: CASSYSGGEDEQFF. CDR3 sequence (DNA): TGTGCCAGCAGCTATAGCGGGGGTGAGGATGAGCAGTTCTTC. The full variable domain, in which reference TRBV5-4 and TRBJ2-1 provide the parts outside the CDR3, is ETGVTQSPTHLIKTRGQQVTLRCSSQSGHNTVSWYQQALGQGPQFIFQYYREEENGRGNFPPRFSGLQFPNYSSELNVNALELDDSALYLCASSYSGGEDEQFFGPGTRLTVL.

V usage is TRBV27 and J usage is TRBJ2-5, with TRBD2 matching 8 bases. The V segment lost 5 bases and the J segment 5 bases; nucleotides outside the gene matches: 16. CDR1 and CDR2 from the germline V gene are MNHEY and SMNVEV (reference sequence). The CDR3 has 17 residues. CDR3 loop: CASSMGRGALSWETQYF. For the CDR3, the DNA is TGTGCCAGCAGTATGGGGCGGGGGGCCCTCTCGTGGGAGACCCAGTACTTC.

The CDR3 reads CASSLDTEAFF. DNA of the CDR3: TGTGCCAGCAGTTTAGACACTGAAGCTTTCTTT. The chain employs TRBV6-6 and TRBJ1-1; the D is unclear. The ends were cut back, 4 bases at V and 3 bases at J, with 3 bases in the middle. The CDR3 extends over 11 amino acids. Germline values: CDR1 MNHNY, CDR2 SVGAGI (reference sequence).

V is TRBV15 and J is TRBJ1-1; 10 bases are shared with TRBD1. The germline V gene has CDR1 LNHNV and CDR2 YYDKDF (reference sequence). Trimming cost V 1 base and J 1 base; bases outside gene matches: 6. The CDR3 has 17 amino acids. The CDR3 DNA is TGTGCCACCAGCAGAGTTGACAGGGGGCAAGGGAACACTGAAGCTTTCTTT. This sequence encodes CATSRVDRGQGNTEAFF.

The genes are TRBV18 and TRBJ2-7, with 8 nucleotides matching TRBD1. The CDR3 is 13 amino acids. CDR1 KGHSH and CDR2 LQKENI come from the germline V gene. V lost 2 bases and J lost 6; bases outside the gene matches: 3. CDR3 coding DNA: TGTGCCAGCTCACCAGCGACAGGGGCCGAGCAGTACTTC. The encoded protein is CASSPATGAEQYF. The full variable domain, with the rest looked up from reference TRBV18 and TRBJ2-7, is NAGVMQNPRHLVRRRGQEARLRCSPMKGHSHVYWYRQLPEEGLKFMVYLQKENIIDESGMPKERFSAEFPKEGPSILRIQQVVRGDSAAYFCASSPATGAEQYFGPGTRLTVT.

This chain joins TRBV7-8 and TRBJ2-7; D remains unclear. The CDR3 spans 12 residues. Germline V gene lookup returns CDR1 SGHVS and CDR2 FQNEAQ. V was pared by 5 bases and J by 3 bases, with 8 bases between. The CDR3 protein is CASSPNNYEQYF. The CDR3 bases are TGTGCCAGCAGCCCCAACAACTACGAGCAGTACTTC.

The chain uses TRBV25-1 and TRBJ1-2; D is uncertain. The CDR3 length is 12 residues. Per the germline V gene, CDR1 is MGHDK and CDR2 is SYGVNS. Trimming cost V 6 bases and J 3 bases, with 8 bases left between them. The CDR3 nucleotides are TGTGCCAGCAGCGTGAGCTACTATGGCTACACCTTC. It codes for CASSVSYYGYTF.

This chain connects TRBV7-9 to TRBJ1-1, with 7 bases lining up with TRBD1. CDR3 length equals 16 residues. The junction had 14 bases not matched to a gene; V was cut back by 0 bases and J by 10 bases. CDR1 is SEHNR, CDR2 FQNEAQ, per germline (reference sequence). The CDR3 coding sequence is TGTGCCAGCAGCTTAGCAGGGGGCGGAACTCGATTAGGAGCTTTCTTT. Residues: CASSLAGGGTRLGAFF. The variable domain in full, with the rest retrieved from reference TRBV7-9 and TRBJ1-1, is DTGVSQNPRHKITKRGQNVTFRCDPISEHNRLYWYRQTLGQGPEFLTYFQNEAQLEKSRLLSDRFSAERPKGSFSTLEIQRTEQGDSAMYLCASSLAGGGTRLGAFFGQGTRLTVV.

This clone showed up just once. V gene TRBV5-4 combines with J gene TRBJ2-1; a weak D match, TRBD2 (5 bases). The CDR3 has 15 amino acids. The germline V and J ends were trimmed by 4 bases and 4 bases, with 15 bases remaining between them. CDR1 SGHNT and CDR2 YYREEE come from the germline V gene (reference sequence). CDR3 coding DNA: TGTGCCAGCAGCCTCGACATGGGAGTTTACAATGAGCAGTTCTTC. Residues: CASSLDMGVYNEQFF.

The gene calls are TRBV9 and TRBJ2-7; possible D gene TRBD2, 5 bases. V gave up 0 bases and J gave up 7 bases, with 14 bases separating them. Germline CDR1 and CDR2: SGDLS and YYNGEE. This CDR3 is built from 14 residues. CDR3 in amino acids: CASSVGVFTGEQYF. CDR3 bases: TGTGCCAGCAGCGTAGGGGTTTTCACGGGAGAGCAGTACTTC.

The V and J genes are TRBV6-5 and TRBJ1-1; 7 nucleotides match TRBD1. The length of the CDR3 is 14 residues. Germline CDR1 reads MNHEY; CDR2 reads SVGAGI. J lost 3 bases, V lost 6 bases, and 7 bases had no gene match. CDR3 loop: CASSPTGRDTEAFF. The CDR3 bases are TGTGCCAGCAGCCCGACAGGGAGAGACACTGAAGCTTTCTTT.

V and J are TRBV6-5 and TRBJ1-1; tentative D call: TRBD1 (6 bases). Per germline, CDR1 MNHEY and CDR2 SVGAGI. The CDR3 runs to 13 residues. Deletions cut 6 bases from V and 1 base from J, with 9 bases between. Here the CDR3 reads CASSPQGNTEAFF. CDR3 DNA sequence: TGTGCCAGCAGCCCACAGGGGAACACTGAAGCTTTCTTT.

Comments on this clone: The same CDR3 also results from other DNA sequences found in this sample. The chain couples TRBV5-1 to TRBJ2-3; D is unclear. Germline V CDR1 and CDR2: SGHRS, YFSETQ. V dropped 0 bases and J dropped 2 bases, with 10 bases sitting between them. The CDR3 totals 15 residues. CDR3 nucleotides: TGCGCCAGCAGCTTGGTTCCGTCTTCCACAGATACGCAGTATTTT. This codes for CASSLVPSSTDTQYF. Filled out from reference TRBV5-1 and TRBJ2-3, the complete variable domain reads KAGVTQTPRYLIKTRGQQVTLSCSPISGHRSVSWYQQTPGQGLQFLFEYFSETQRNKGNFPGRFSGRQFSNSRSEMNVSTLELGDSALYLCASSLVPSSTDTQYFGPGTRLTVL.